This T cell receptor beta chain was captured by sequencing in a study of cytomegalovirus exposure and HLA in healthy donors (dated by TCRdb to between 2016 and 2019). Looking at the study overall: An earlier analysis of roughly 610 of the donors reported approximately 300 Gb of sequence data and 117 million unique TCR beta sequences obtained from around 170 million T cells. About 280 gigabases of sequencing data and around 85 million unique TCR sequences made up an early release that covered some 640 HLA-typed donors. Among the roughly 390 genotyped donors, around 81% belonged to the genetic ancestry cluster associated with self-reported Caucasian donors. The study aimed to test whether signatures of past pathogen exposure could be identified by cataloging public T cell receptors. The study used immunosequencing to profile the T cell repertoires of more than 650 subjects and linked those repertoires to cytomegalovirus serostatus. A separate validation cohort of roughly 130 different subjects was used in addition to the approximately 640-subject first cohort. The study combined high-throughput TCR immunosequencing, statistical association of individual TCRs with disease status, and machine learning to predict cytomegalovirus infection status. A later analysis re-analyzed previously published TCR beta repertoires from about 600 donors and added high-resolution HLA genotyping to study TCR occurrence patterns. Rather than drawing on any new phenotypic data, the later analysis identified candidate immune exposures from TCR beta sequences and the way those sequences occurred across donors. An earlier analysis of about 620 of the donors applied high-throughput TCR beta sequencing to assess whether each TCR beta V gene segment acted as functional or pseudogenic. Alongside the repertoire data, information on donor age, sex, ethnicity and CMV serostatus was compiled. Genome-wide SNP genotypes for about 65% of the roughly 700 donors were used in a later genetic analysis, which treated that subset as a discovery cohort. All discovery cohort repertoires had been generated using a single sequencing platform. HLA typing included class I and class II loci at four-digit resolution. Typing coverage differed by locus: A, B, C, DRB1 and DQB1 were typed in roughly 620-630 donors, DQA1 in 500 to 550, DPA1 in some 610, and DPB1 in 400 to 480. Because of strong linkage in the cohort, roughly five DR-DQ haplotypes were treated as single units for association and clustering. On average, roughly 240,000 unique TCR beta nucleotide sequences were sequenced per donor among 350 to 400 genotyped donors of the cohort, with roughly 20% of those sequences being non-productive.

In total, roughly 670 healthy bone marrow donors made up the cohort. All cohort members were sampled while nominally healthy, although unrecorded immune exposures were likely present. The donor tested CMV seropositive, placing the donor among the 289 seropositive members of the cohort. A peripheral blood sample was collected from each donor, and TCR beta sequencing was performed on peripheral blood mononuclear cells. The Qiagen DNeasy Blood Extraction Kit was used to extract genomic DNA from the blood cell samples. V drops 1 base and J drops 2 bases, leaving 10 bases in between. The germline V gene (reference sequence) provides CDR1 LNHDA and CDR2 SQIVND. Inclusive of the bounding cysteine and phenylalanine, the CDR3 is 15 residues long. Of the read, only the CDR3 DNA is kept; its 45 bases are in frame from base 1. Library method: the immunoSEQ multiplex PCR assay. For the multiplex PCR, a mixture combining 60 forward primers for TCR Vbeta segments and 13 reverse primers for TCR Jbeta segments was used. The CDR3 region of rearranged TCR beta genes was amplified from genomic DNA with a multiplex PCR assay. Amplified TCR beta libraries were sequenced as 87-base-pair reads on the Illumina HiSeq System. The authors' analysis ran thus. In a later analysis, tens of millions of unique TCR beta chains were counted across the approximately 640 repertoires, and around 10 million of these chains were shared by at least two donors. To remove PCR and sequencing errors, raw reads were error-corrected and collapsed into unique sequences using a nearest-neighbor algorithm that merged closely related sequences. CDR3 sequences were aligned to IMGT reference sequences to assign V, D and J gene segments. For a sequence to be retained, at least a six-nucleotide match to both a V gene segment and a J gene segment was required. Rearrangements were classified as productive when the CDR3 lacked stop codons and remained in frame with V and J, and all other rearrangements were classified as non-productive. CDR3 was defined by IMGT convention, running from the second conserved V-encoded cysteine to the conserved J-encoded phenylalanine. The earlier analysis of around 640 of the donors excluded sequences that lacked an unambiguous match to a single V gene segment. In an earlier analysis of approximately 560 of the donors, a V segment was called functional when productive rearrangements were above 56.7%, and segregating when the standard deviation between donors exceeded 5%. A statistical classification framework was built to diagnose cytomegalovirus status from the catalog of TCR beta chain sequences. A later analysis assigned V and J genes by comparing TCR nucleotide sequences with IMGT/GENE-DB human TR gene sequences. The TCRdist pipeline was used in a later analysis to assign CDR3 sequences and most-parsimonious VDJ recombination scenarios. In a later analysis, each TCR beta chain was defined by its CDR3 amino acid sequence together with its V-gene family, and reads lacking a unique V-gene family were excluded. A later analysis removed roughly 590 highly shared, low-generation-probability nucleotide sequences to deal with suspected cross-contamination and a sequencing artifact. For each public chain, a later analysis derived a clonal expansion index from normalized ranks of inferred template counts within each repertoire. In a later analysis, generation probabilities were computed using a VDJ recombination model fitted to out-of-frame rearrangements, and the results were checked against IGoR. In a later analysis, hypergeometric tests were used to score TCR-TCR, TCR-HLA and TCR-CMV co-occurrence, with a repertoire-size bias correction applied to TCR pairs. To estimate false discovery rates, a later analysis permuted the HLA or CMV assignments 20 times. In a later analysis, co-occurring TCRs were grouped using DBSCAN, with TCRdist sequence similarity added in when clustering inside HLA-allele-positive subsets. Co-occurrence clustering excluded repertoires with fewer than 30,000 or more than 120,000 public chains, plus five with anomalous nucleotide sharing. This immuneACCESS table, as held by TCRdb, lists in-frame sequences with V and J called but not all clones. Of the missing ones, under half trace to an unresolved V gene in checked studies; the others have no known cause. V, J and clone size are those of that table, while D and trimming were read from the DNA. This sample's table carries about 200,000 clones. The ten top clones hold more than 0.75% of the sample.

Points the paper makes about the study in general: In a later analysis, HLA-associated TCR beta chains showed more clonal expansion and lower generation probabilities than non-associated chains that were equally common. In a later genetic analysis, a missense DCLRE1C variant was associated with V-gene and J-gene trimming of TCR beta chains, and the association was replicated in an independent cohort. The study listed 150 to 200 TCR beta chains as associated with cytomegalovirus. When HLA alleles, especially DR and DQ, strongly co-occurred, TCR associations were difficult to assign to individual alleles. The authors suggested that the approach could potentially be extended to other disease states and immunological phenotypes. A few of the identified cytomegalovirus-associated TCR beta chains were confirmed in vitro to be specific for cytomegalovirus antigens. Compared with the approximately 670-donor mean, donors in an Asian-associated ancestry cluster had fewer N-insertions in productive TCRs, according to a later genetic analysis. A cluster of highly shared sequence variants was judged likely to represent a technical artifact of the sequencing pipeline. An earlier analysis of 587 of the donors showed that most TCR beta V segments appeared in productive rearrangements either about 87% or about 30% of the time, which broadly matched IMGT annotations. A later analysis associated some 17,000 TCR beta sequences with specific HLA alleles at a false discovery rate of 0.05. CMV serostatus was the only immune exposure information available for the cohort. Linkage disequilibrium might explain the correlated functional status among segregating V segments, but an unknown experimental factor could not be excluded. Because counts were too low, seventeen rarely observed V segments, including chromosome 9 orphons, were left out of the earlier analysis of 500 to 650 of the donors. Because the 87-base-pair reads could not distinguish some IMGT-functional V segments, including TRBV6-2 and TRBV6-3, those segments were excluded. While some public TCRs were present in many individuals, most TCR sequences turned up only very rarely across donors. This cohort had only TCR beta chains sequenced, and the lack of alpha or paired-chain data limited which features could be detected. Because HLA typing was missing for some donors at each locus, association tests included only the typed subset. According to a later analysis, most CMV-associated TCR beta chains appeared to be HLA-restricted, and the HLA associations seemed to be driven largely by CMV exposure. The presence/absence analyses assumed that sequencing depth was roughly uniform across donors, and that assumption may not be true. A further reported finding was that TCR beta sequences accurately predicted the HLA-A and HLA-B alleles for most subjects in the first cohort. A later analysis reported that several top co-occurrence clusters appeared linked to parvovirus B19, influenza, CMV and Epstein-Barr virus. Cytomegalovirus status was reported to be diagnosed by the classifier with high specificity and sensitivity in both the original and validation cohorts. According to a later analysis, TCR association rates differed among HLA loci, with DRB1 alleles showing the most associated TCRs and HLA-C alleles showing the fewest.

In regard to this clone: The target of this receptor is not known.

The V and J segments used are TRBV19 and TRBJ2-3; TRBD1 is possibly the D segment (5 matching bases). The clonotype comes from a woman aged 25 to 39 in good health and CMV-seropositive. Sequencing was performed on PBMCs. Read as DNA, the sequence is TGTGCCAGTAGTATAGTCCAGGACAACACAGATACGCAGTATTTT. Translation gives CASSIVQDNTDTQYF.